Sequencing of this T cell receptor (beta chain) was carried out in a study of blood T cell repertoires in COVID-19 (dated by TCRdb to 2020 to 2022). Broadly, across the study: Samples from collaborators originated in the United States, Italy and Spain and spanned both the acute and convalescent phases of COVID-19. The prospective study material was composed of cDNA or gDNA derived from T cells, B-cell-depleted T cells, or PBMCs. Subjects who had been exposed to COVID-19, were actively infected with it, or had recovered from it provided the deeply sampled blood TCRbeta repertoires that made up the dataset. The repertoires were made available in a free public database intended to serve as a resource for research on the immune response to SARS-CoV-2. The samples were drawn from the first 160 participants of the ongoing ImmuneRACE study and from roughly 1,300 subjects provided by 6 global collaborators. A de-identified subject ID, COVID-19 status, age in years and sex were almost always included in the sample metadata. HLA class I and class II types, where available, came from metadata supplied by the sample provider rather than from assay-based typing.

Points on this clone: There is no known antigen for this receptor. No base quality information exists; no much larger clone differs at one position.

Study-level results and caveats: The quantity of clinical and demographic metadata differed by source and by participant and was supplied without curation.

TCRbeta CDR3 regions were amplified from genomic DNA by means of the immunoSEQ Assay, a bias-controlled multiplex PCR. Concerning the study's data processing: The number of nucleated cells in each sample was estimated from the amplification of reference gene primers within the assay. To quantify the absolute abundance of each unique TCRbeta CDR3 rearrangement, sequence reads were collapsed and filtered. For each sample, productive Simpson clonality was calculated by taking the square root of Simpson's diversity index across productive rearrangements. The source is immuneACCESS, and TCRdb retained only in-frame sequences with V and J called. Part of the clones is not carried over; for the studies checked, unresolved V genes explain less than half of this, and the remainder is unexplained. D and trimming were read from the DNA, whereas the V and J calls and clone size are those reported in that table. This sample gives fewer than 250,000 clones in total; approximately 90% of them show up just once. The ten largest clones add up to 2.5% to 3% of the sample.

Enrolling through a virtual design, the prospective study's participants ranged in age from about 18 to 100 years and lived across about two dozen United States geographic areas. In the prospective study, cohorts were assigned on the basis of participant-reported clinical history obtained from a screening survey and a study questionnaire. In the prospective study, mobile phlebotomists collected whole blood, serum and a nasopharyngeal or oropharyngeal swab from each participant. Additional blood draws and questionnaires over a roughly two-month period could optionally be provided by prospective study participants. Before DNA extraction, blood samples from the prospective study were shipped at room temperature or frozen. The sample was PBMCs or T cells enriched from blood (not recorded which). This clonotype was obtained from a woman aged 25 to 39 with acute COVID-19.

The CDR3 protein: CASKYADSDQPQHF. The nucleotide sequence reads as follows: TGCGCCAGCAAATACGCCGACTCGGATCAGCCCCAGCATTTT. This receptor chain uses TRBV10-2 and TRBJ1-5; there is no confident call for the D gene. The germline ends are 15 bases apart after V is trimmed by 7 bases and J by 5 bases. In the germline V gene, CDR1 corresponds to WSHSY and CDR2 to SAAADI. The CDR3 spans 14 residues, from the cysteine through the phenylalanine. The entry retains the CDR3 DNA only, 42 bases that are in frame from base 1.